This TCR beta chain was documented in a study of blood T cell repertoires in COVID-19. About the study: Whether acute or convalescent, the COVID-19 samples came from the United States, Italy and Spain.

The CDR3 extends over 13 amino acids. The V gene end was trimmed by 6 bases and the J gene end by 8 bases; junction bases not matched to a gene: 6. The germline CDR1 and CDR2 sequences are MNHEY and SVGAGI. Participants spanned ages about 18 to 90 years and resided in some 22 US areas. Two negative PCRs, clearance, or symptom resolution had been documented for recovered Cohort 3 donors. Assay used: immunoSEQ multiplex PCR; TCRdb lists only in-frame clones, some missing. The sample has roughly 250,000 clones; around 87% are singletons. This clonotype was obtained from a woman aged 45-65 years who had recovered from COVID-19. Sequenced material: PBMCs or T cells enriched from blood (not recorded which). This chain uses TRBV6-5 with TRBJ1-4, with 7 bases identical to TRBD1. In DNA, the CDR3 is TGTGCCAGCAGCAGACAGGGTGGAGAAAAACTGTTTTTT. Translating it yields CASSRQGGEKLFF.